This entry is about one TCR beta chain. The CDR3 is made up of 14 amino acids. Unmatched junction bases numbered 10, after V lost 2 bases and J lost 10 bases. Looked up from germline, CDR1 is MNHNY and CDR2 is SVGAGI (reference sequence). The sample comes from a study of T cell changes during pregnancy in multiple sclerosis. The protocol was immunoSEQ multiplex PCR, while the TCRdb copy is restricted to in-frame clones and leaves out a portion. The sample has about 36,000 clones, approximately 90% seen once. This TCR derives from a female donor with multiple sclerosis, enrolled in a pregnancy study. Source: CD4+ T cells from peripheral blood mononuclear cells, taken in the first trimester of pregnancy. The chain couples TRBV6-6 to TRBJ2-7, with 8 positions matching TRBD1. Here the CDR3 reads CASSYGGQVSGQYF. The CDR3 DNA is TGTGCCAGCAGTTACGGGGGACAGGTATCTGGACAGTACTTC.